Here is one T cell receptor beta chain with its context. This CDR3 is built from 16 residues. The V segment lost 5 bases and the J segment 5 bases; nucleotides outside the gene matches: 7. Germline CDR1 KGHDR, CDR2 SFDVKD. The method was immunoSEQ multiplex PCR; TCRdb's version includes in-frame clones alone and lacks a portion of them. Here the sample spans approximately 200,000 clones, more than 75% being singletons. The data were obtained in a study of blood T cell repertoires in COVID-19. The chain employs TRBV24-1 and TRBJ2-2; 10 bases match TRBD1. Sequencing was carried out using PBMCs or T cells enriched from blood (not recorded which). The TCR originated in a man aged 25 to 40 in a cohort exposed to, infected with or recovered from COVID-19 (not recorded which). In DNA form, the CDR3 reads TGTGCCACCAGTGGTCCGGGACAGGGGAATACCGGGGAGCTGTTTTTT. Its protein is CATSGPGQGNTGELFF.